This T cell receptor beta chain emerged from a study of graft-versus-host responses after intestinal transplantation (dated by TCRdb to the early 2020s). General notes on the study: Recipients received multivisceral, liver-intestinal, or isolated intestinal transplants. Every recipient was given anti-thymocyte globulin induction, followed by approximately three years of maintenance tacrolimus and steroids. Bulk TCR-beta CDR3 sequencing was used to track graft-versus-host and host-versus-graft alloreactive T cell clones in the graft, circulation and bone marrow after intestinal transplantation. Alloreactive clones were identified by sequencing pre-transplant mixed lymphocyte reaction products and comparing these products with unstimulated pre-transplant donor and recipient T cells. Of the 20 to 25 intestinal transplant recipients enrolled in the cohort, one of whom was a retransplant, 3 patients without pretransplant specimens were excluded. Donor T cell macrochimerism was defined as a peak of at least 4% donor T cells among recipient peripheral blood mononuclear cells. Samples from three later patients were sequenced in-house on an Illumina MiSeq with MiXCR processing rather than by the commercial service. Summary of the overall study and its limitations: GvH clones turned up in recipient bone marrow, with some appearing earlier in ileal mucosa or blood, a pattern consistent with an intestinal mucosal origin. Conclusions were limited by the relatively low number and heterogeneity of intestinal transplant patients. Peak levels of circulating GvH clones were associated with declines in HvG clones early after transplant. In the allografts of patients with donor T cell macrochimerism, GvH to HvG T cell clonal ratios were high.

V is pared back by 4 bases and J by 7 bases, with 18 bases lying between the germline termini. Based on the germline V gene, the CDR1 and CDR2 sequences are SGHRS and YFSETQ. From the cysteine through the phenylalanine, the CDR3 covers 15 amino acids. Only CDR3 DNA is held: 45 bases, read in frame from base 1. Library preparation used the immunoSEQ multiplex PCR assay. For most patients, genomic DNA was isolated with the Qiagen DNeasy Blood and Tissue Kit and sent frozen to Adaptive Biotechnologies for TCR sequencing. For most patients, high-throughput TCR-beta CDR3 sequencing of genomic DNA was performed by Adaptive Biotechnologies. Regarding the original processing steps: Adaptive's ImmunoSEQ software was the source of the TCR sequencing data for about 17 patients, while three other patients were processed with MiXCR and VDJtools. CD4 versus CD8 sorting errors were corrected by removing sequences found in both subsets at a frequency ratio below 5:1. CDR3 nucleotide sequences shared by donor and recipient were removed because the origin of these sequences could not be assigned. At least 2-fold expansion over unstimulated cells and a minimum CFSE-low frequency of 0.002% (template counts) or 0.001% (read counts) were required for clones to be classified as alloreactive. Mappable clones were those detected in sequenced pre-transplant spleen, lymph node, or MLR CFSE-low populations of the donor or recipient. Cumulative frequency of alloreactive clones was calculated as a percentage of all sequences weighted by copy number. Entries here come from immuneACCESS through TCRdb and include only in-frame sequences with V and J called. Some clones fail to appear in such tables; in the studies checked, an unresolved V gene covers under half of the shortfall, and the cause of the remainder is unknown. That table supplies the V and J calls and clone size; D and trimming were determined from the DNA. The sample contains under 95,000 clones, roughly 85% of them found a single time. 0.65% to 0.85% of the sample is taken by the ten largest.

Points on this clone: There is no known antigen for this receptor. Base qualities are not at hand, and no much larger clone is one base apart.

Sample time point, as interpreted from the label and publication: cells obtained before transplantation from donor or recipient. CD3+CD4+ and CD3+CD8+ populations were FACS-sorted from unstimulated pre-transplant donor and recipient cells taken from spleen or lymph nodes. The source is a human donor who received an intestinal transplant. Rearrangement joined TRBV5-1 to TRBJ2-1; TRBD1 is a possible D gene, resting on 5 matching bases. The sample consisted of unstimulated CD4+ T cells sorted from spleen or lymph node cells, taken before intestinal transplant. The CDR3 region reads CASSPQGVGRNEQFF. The nucleotide sequence is given as TGCGCCAGCAGCCCTCAGGGCGTTGGTAGGAATGAGCAGTTCTTC.